These 15 T cell receptor beta chains came from one sample sequenced in a study of regulatory T cells in long-lasting Graves disease. Time point given: newly diagnosed GD, antithyroid drugs for less than 3 months. PBMC-extracted RNA yielded the TCR library. Combining iRepertoire HTBI primers with Arm-PCR of CDR3 regions, the authors built TCR beta libraries. MiXCR was run by TCRdb on the multiplex PCR reads, yielding one entry per CDR3 protein. The sample lists under 300,000 distinct CDR3 sequences, 20% seen once, with approximately 13% in the top ten. Sequencing was performed on peripheral blood mononuclear cells (PBMCs), taken at new diagnosis, from a patient treated with antithyroid drugs. These TCRs come from a female donor with Graves disease.

This clonotype was counted many times. The rearrangement links TRBV27 to TRBJ1-2; D may be TRBD1 (5 bases). Germline loops: CDR1 MNHEY, CDR2 SMNVEV (reference sequence). V was pared by 0 bases and J by 6 bases, with 14 bases between. The CDR3 runs 15 residues. The CDR3 coding sequence is TGTGCCAGCAGTTTATCCAGGGTCCCCACCGATGGCTACACCTTC. The encoded protein is CASSLSRVPTDGYTF.

This clonotype was counted at least ten times. The chain has TRBV6-2 or TRBV6-3 and TRBJ2-3, with D perhaps matching TRBD2 (6 bases). The V gene's germline CDR1 is MNHEY and CDR2 SVGEGT. The CDR3 has 14 residues. DNA for the CDR3: TGTGCTACTCGGGGGTCCACCGGGGCAGATACGCAGTATTTT. Protein: CATRGSTGADTQYF.

This clonotype came up many times. The gene calls are TRBV15 and TRBJ1-4, with no clear D. The CDR3 has 15 amino acids. V was cut by 0 bases and J by 8 bases, with 13 bases left in between. CDR1 and CDR2 (germline): LNHNV, YYDKDF (reference sequence). CDR3 bases: TGTGCCACCAGCAGAGATGAAACCGTCATGGAAAAACTGTTTTTT. Translation gives CATSRDETVMEKLFF.

This clonotype was detected ten times or more. This chain uses TRBV2 with TRBJ2-3; TRBD2 aligns across 8 bases. V was pared by 8 bases and J by 2 bases, with 9 bases of the junction left unmatched. Germline loops: CDR1 SNHLY, CDR2 FYNNEI. The CDR3 runs to 15 residues. The CDR3, as DNA: TGTGCCAGCTCTGCGGGGGGACTAATCACAGATACGCAGTATTTT. Amino acids: CASSAGGLITDTQYF.

The rearrangement links TRBV12-3 or TRBV12-4 to TRBJ1-2; the D is unclear. The CDR3 totals 13 residues. Between the trimmed V and J ends, which lost 8 bases and 0 bases, there was a span of 10 bases. The CDR3: CASVTLSNYGYTF. For the CDR3, the DNA is TGTGCCAGCGTAACACTATCTAACTATGGCTACACCTTC.

This clonotype has at least ten counts. The chain's CDR3 is CSFPGPNTEAFF. For the CDR3, the DNA is TGCAGTTTTCCGGGGCCAAACACTGAAGCTTTCTTT. The chain combines TRBV20-1 with TRBJ1-1; D perhaps matches TRBD1 (5 bases). V was clipped by 8 bases and J by 2 bases, with 12 bases between them. This CDR3 has 12 amino acids. The germline V gene has CDR1 DFQATT and CDR2 SNEGSKA (reference sequence).

This clonotype was observed a handful of times. This may arise from a read error, as a much more abundant clone is one base away. The J gene is TRBJ2-5, the V gene TRBV7-9; D call uncertain. Germline-derived CDR1 and CDR2 are SEHNR and FQNEAQ (reference sequence). V lost 6 bases and J 0 bases, leaving 5 bases between the germline ends. The CDR3 length is 12 residues. In DNA form, the CDR3 reads TGTGCCAGCAGTCGGGACCAAGAGACCCAGTACTTC. Translation: CASSRDQETQYF.

This clonotype occurred many times. In DNA form, the CDR3 reads TGCAGTCTAAAACGGCTAGCGGATTACAATGAGCAGTTCTTC. This translates into CSLKRLADYNEQFF. The chain recombines TRBV20-1 with TRBJ2-1, with 7 bases lining up with TRBD2. CDR1 is DFQATT, CDR2 SNEGSKA, per germline (reference sequence). CDR3 length equals 14 residues. V gave up 8 bases and J gave up 4 bases; unmatched junction bases: 11.

Comment on this clonotype: A read error likely explains this, since a far larger clone differs by one base. Since the CDR3 does not end with the conserved phenylalanine or tryptophan, this likely comes from a read error. This rearrangement joins TRBV30 to TRBJ2-5; D gene unclear. The better agreement between TRBJ2-7 and the DNA end casts doubt on the J call. Germline CDR1 GTSNPN, CDR2 SVGIG (reference sequence). CDR3 length equals 12 residues. As DNA, the CDR3 is TGTGCCTGGAGTCCGCAAACCTACGAGCAGTACCTC. Protein product: CAWSPQTYEQYL.

This clonotype occurred many times. The chain links TRBV12-3 or TRBV12-4 to TRBJ2-1, with D perhaps being TRBD1 or TRBD2 (5 bases each). Trimming left V 4 bases short and J 7 bases short, with 17 bases between. CDR3 length: 15 amino acids. In DNA form, the CDR3 reads TGTGCCAGCAGTTACCTCGGGGCCACCCTTAATGAGCAGTTCTTC. It translates to CASSYLGATLNEQFF.

This clonotype appeared many times. The chain has TRBV20-1 and TRBJ1-2; 9 bases agree with TRBD1. Germline trimming cut 6 bases from V and 7 bases from J; bases unmatched to any gene: 6. Germline V gene lookup returns CDR1 DFQATT and CDR2 SNEGSKA (reference sequence). The CDR3 has 12 residues. CDR3 sequence: CSARGQGGGYTF. The CDR3 DNA reads as TGCAGTGCCCGGGGACAGGGTGGTGGCTACACCTTC.

This clonotype was recorded at least ten times. The V and J genes are TRBV3-1 and TRBJ2-1; unclear D gene. CDR1 is LGHDT, CDR2 YNNKEL, per germline (reference sequence). The CDR3 runs 12 residues. The germline V and J ends were trimmed by 1 base and 6 bases, with 4 bases remaining between them. In nucleotides, the CDR3 is TGTGCCAGCAGCCAAGGCAGCAATGAGCAGTTCTTC. It specifies CASSQGSNEQFF.

The sample holds many counts of this clonotype. This rearrangement joins TRBV7-2 to TRBJ1-3; D may be TRBD1 (5 bases). CDR3 length: 14 residues. Per the germline V gene, CDR1 is SGHTA and CDR2 is FQGNSA. Trimming removed 5 bases at V and 5 bases at J, with 13 bases between. The CDR3 coding sequence is TGTGCCAGCAGCGGGGGGAAGACACGAAACACCATATATTTT. The encoded protein is CASSGGKTRNTIYF.

This clonotype was counted at least ten times. The chain employs TRBV6-5 and TRBJ2-3, with 11 bases fitting TRBD2. Unmatched junction bases numbered 7, after V lost 2 bases and J lost 3 bases. The CDR3 is 17 amino acids. Germline V gives CDR1 MNHEY, CDR2 SVGAGI. Written as DNA, the CDR3 is TGTGCCAGCAGTTACGCAACTAGCGGGAGAGGTACAGATACGCAGTATTTT. Its translation: CASSYATSGRGTDTQYF.

In its sample, this clonotype was seen once. The rearrangement uses TRBV6-5 and TRBJ2-5; 7 bases map to TRBD2. CDR1 MNHEY and CDR2 SVGAGI come from the germline V gene. The J segment lost 4 bases and the V segment lost 2 bases, leaving 10 bases of the junction unmatched. The CDR3 has 16 amino acids. CDR3 nucleotides: TGTGCCAGCAGTTACGGGGGAGGGCCTTTGTTAGAGACCCAGTACTTC. This gives the protein CASSYGGGPLLETQYF.